These 4 T cell receptor beta chains share one sample of origin, sequenced in a study of blood T cells in healthy people across ages. Primers used in a second PCR of roughly 7 to 11 cycles were a sample-barcoded 5' primer and a J-beta primer mix. TCRdb fed the 5' RACE reads into MiXCR, producing one record per CDR3 protein. In the table there are 1,500,000 or so distinct CDR3 sequences, 35% to 45% of which are singletons. The sequencing sample was made of blood. The origin of the receptors is a woman younger than 30 in good health.

The J gene is TRBJ2-4, the V gene TRBV25-1; 16 nucleotides agree with TRBD2. The J call could be wrong; TRBJ2-7 is a better fit for the DNA end. The CDR3 spans 17 residues. CDR1 and CDR2 from the germline V gene are MGHDK and SYGVNS. CDR3 amino acids: CASSELGTSGGAHEQYF. CDR3 nucleotide sequence: TGTGCCAGCAGTGAATTGGGGACTAGCGGGGGGGCCCACGAGCAGTACTTC.

The chain couples TRBV27 to TRBJ2-1; 7 nucleotides match TRBD1. This CDR3 is built from 16 residues. Trimming cost V 5 bases and J 1 base; bases outside gene matches: 8. Germline-derived CDR1 and CDR2 are MNHEY and SMNVEV (reference sequence). The chain's CDR3 is CASSEGARVSYNEQFF. The CDR3 DNA reads TGTGCCAGCAGTGAGGGGGCCAGGGTGTCCTACAATGAGCAGTTCTTC.

This clonotype was detected a few times. The J gene is TRBJ2-5, the V gene TRBV28; weak D call: TRBD1 (5 bases). The CDR3 loop spans 13 amino acids. V shed 3 bases and J shed 7 bases, with 12 bases lying between them. In germline, CDR1 is MDHEN, CDR2 SYDVKM. Written as DNA, the CDR3 is TGTGCCAGCAGTTTTAGGGGTTCCGGGACCCAGTACTTC. Translation gives CASSFRGSGTQYF.

Comment on this clonotype: One end of the junction varies from germline; a read error may be responsible. The chain carries TRBV9 and TRBJ2-1; D is ambiguous. This CDR3 has 15 amino acids. Germline CDR1 SGDLS, CDR2 YYNGEE. The CDR3 protein is CASGVTGLPYNEQFF. The CDR3, as DNA: TGTGCCAGCGGCGTTACTGGGCTCCCCTACAATGAGCAGTTCTTC. Looking up the rest from reference TRBV9 and TRBJ2-1 gives the full variable domain: DSGVTQTPKHLITATGQRVTLRCSPRSGDLSVYWYQQSLDQGLQFLIQYYNGEERAKGNILERFSAQQFPDLHSELNLSSLELGDSALYFCASGVTGLPYNEQFFGPGTRLTVL.